This is a list of T cell receptor beta chains from one sample in a study of blood T cell repertoires in COVID-19. Libraries were prepared by immunoSEQ multiplex PCR; TCRdb keeps only in-frame clonotypes and omits some of them. The sample gives about 23,000 clones, approximately 74% of which show up once; more than 6.5% is in the top ten. Sample: peripheral blood. The receptors were gathered from a man in his fifties or sixties with COVID-19, enrolled during active disease. Both conserved end residues are part of each CDR3. Each record gives: V gene, J gene, clone size, D gene, CDR3 DNA, CDR3 protein. D genes are given only for firm matches. The size of a clone is reported for some rows only, either as once, few or many, or as a class for expanded clones.

v_call: TRBV5-4
j_call: TRBJ2-5
clone_size: .
d_call: TRBD1
cdr3_nt: TGTGCCAGCAGCCTATCCGGGACAGGGGTAGAGACCCAGTACTTC
cdr3_aa: CASSLSGTGVETQYF

v_call: TRBV5-5
j_call: TRBJ1-1
clone_size: .
d_call: TRBD1
cdr3_nt: TGTGCCAGCAGCGCCCGACAGGGGAGAGCTGAAGCTTTCTTT
cdr3_aa: CASSARQGRAEAFF

v_call: TRBV4-1
j_call: TRBJ2-3
clone_size: .
d_call: TRBD1
cdr3_nt: TGCGCCAGCAGCCAACAAAGACAGGGTATGGATACGCAGTATTTT
cdr3_aa: CASSQQRQGMDTQYF

v_call: TRBV5-1
j_call: TRBJ2-7
clone_size: few
d_call: .
cdr3_nt: TGCGCCAGCAGTTCCAGAAGAGCAGGGAACCTCGCCGAGCAGTACTTC
cdr3_aa: CASSSRRAGNLAEQYF

v_call: TRBV28
j_call: TRBJ1-5
clone_size: .
d_call: .
cdr3_nt: TGTGCCAGCTCTCCGAGCAATCAGCCCCAGCATTTT
cdr3_aa: CASSPSNQPQHF

v_call: TRBV27
j_call: TRBJ1-2
clone_size: .
d_call: TRBD1
cdr3_nt: TGTGCCAGCAGTTCTTACAGGGGGCAGAGTTTATATGGCTACACCTTC
cdr3_aa: CASSSYRGQSLYGYTF

v_call: TRBV9
j_call: TRBJ1-1
clone_size: once
d_call: .
cdr3_nt: TGTGCCAGCAGCACCACAGGGAGCGTAAACACTGAAGCTTTCTTT
cdr3_aa: CASSTTGSVNTEAFF

v_call: TRBV24-1
j_call: TRBJ2-1
clone_size: .
d_call: TRBD1
cdr3_nt: TGTGCCACCAGTGGCGCGGTGGCAGGGACAGGGAATGAGCAGTTCTTC
cdr3_aa: CATSGAVAGTGNEQFF

v_call: TRBV7-2
j_call: TRBJ1-2
clone_size: .
d_call: TRBD1
cdr3_nt: TGTGCCAGCAGCTCCCGGGACAGGGGGGTATATGGCTACACCTTC
cdr3_aa: CASSSRDRGVYGYTF

v_call: TRBV7-6
j_call: TRBJ2-1
clone_size: .
d_call: TRBD2
cdr3_nt: TGTGCCAGCAGCGGACTAGCGGAGTTCTACAATGAGCAGTTCTTC
cdr3_aa: CASSGLAEFYNEQFF

v_call: TRBV11-3
j_call: TRBJ2-1
clone_size: .
d_call: TRBD2
cdr3_nt: TGTGCCAGCAGCTTAGATTGGGCTAGCGGATACAATGAGCAGTTCTTC
cdr3_aa: CASSLDWASGYNEQFF

v_call: TRBV7-9
j_call: TRBJ1-4
clone_size: .
d_call: TRBD1
cdr3_nt: TGTGCCAGCAGCTTAAATGTGGGACAGCAAAATGAAAAACTGTTTTTT
cdr3_aa: CASSLNVGQQNEKLFF

v_call: TRBV28
j_call: TRBJ1-1
clone_size: .
d_call: TRBD1
cdr3_nt: TGTGCCAGCAGTGCTCCGGGACAGGGGACCACTGAAGCTTTCTTT
cdr3_aa: CASSAPGQGTTEAFF

v_call: TRBV30
j_call: TRBJ2-5
clone_size: .
d_call: TRBD2
cdr3_nt: TGTGCCTGGAGTGTACTGGGAGGGATAGAGACCCAGTACTTC
cdr3_aa: CAWSVLGGIETQYF

v_call: TRBV20-1
j_call: TRBJ2-6
clone_size: .
d_call: TRBD2
cdr3_nt: TGCAGTGCTAGTTTTGGGGGGGCTGGGGCCAACGTCCTGACTTTC
cdr3_aa: CSASFGGAGANVLTF

v_call: TRBV5-1
j_call: TRBJ2-7
clone_size: .
d_call: .
cdr3_nt: TGCGCCAGCAGCTCCATTCCTAGTTCCCACGAGCAGTACTTC
cdr3_aa: CASSSIPSSHEQYF

v_call: TRBV6-1
j_call: TRBJ2-3
clone_size: few
d_call: TRBD1
cdr3_nt: TGTGCCAGCAGTGAATTGGTGACAGGGGCCACAGATACGCAGTATTTT
cdr3_aa: CASSELVTGATDTQYF

v_call: TRBV29-1
j_call: TRBJ2-5
clone_size: few
d_call: TRBD2
cdr3_nt: TGCAGCGCCCCGGGACTAGCGGGAGGGGAGACCCAGTACTTC
cdr3_aa: CSAPGLAGGETQYF

v_call: TRBV5-1
j_call: TRBJ1-1
clone_size: once
d_call: TRBD1
cdr3_nt: TGCGCCAGCAGGTCCGGGACAGGGGGCCCGAACACTGAAGCTTTCTTT
cdr3_aa: CASRSGTGGPNTEAFF

v_call: TRBV11-2
j_call: TRBJ2-1
clone_size: .
d_call: .
cdr3_nt: TGTGCCAGCAGCTTAGTTCCTAGCGGATCCGGAGGGGGTGAGCAGTTCTTC
cdr3_aa: CASSLVPSGSGGGEQFF

v_call: TRBV21-1
j_call: TRBJ1-1
clone_size: .
d_call: .
cdr3_nt: TGTGCCAGCAGCTCGCCCAGGGAGGCCACTGAAGCTTTCTTT
cdr3_aa: CASSSPREATEAFF

v_call: TRBV7-6
j_call: TRBJ2-1
clone_size: .
d_call: TRBD2
cdr3_nt: TGTGCCAGCAGCTTAGTGGGGACTAGCGGGACCCCCAATGAGCAGTTCTTC
cdr3_aa: CASSLVGTSGTPNEQFF

v_call: TRBV28
j_call: TRBJ2-7
clone_size: few
d_call: .
cdr3_nt: TGTGCCAGCAGTTTGTCCCCCCGGACAGTCCACTCCTACGAGCAGTACTTC
cdr3_aa: CASSLSPRTVHSYEQYF

v_call: TRBV4-1
j_call: TRBJ1-5
clone_size: .
d_call: .
cdr3_nt: TGCGCCAGCAGCCAAGATGTTCGTTCCGGGGGACGACAGCCCCAGCATTTT
cdr3_aa: CASSQDVRSGGRQPQHF

v_call: TRBV5-1
j_call: TRBJ1-1
clone_size: .
d_call: TRBD1
cdr3_nt: TGCGCCAGCAGCCCCGGGACAGTCTACACTGAAGCTTTCTTT
cdr3_aa: CASSPGTVYTEAFF

v_call: TRBV6-1
j_call: TRBJ2-7
clone_size: .
d_call: .
cdr3_nt: TGTGCCAGCAGTGAAGTTAGGGGGATCTCCTACGAGCAGTACTTC
cdr3_aa: CASSEVRGISYEQYF

v_call: TRBV6-5
j_call: TRBJ2-6
clone_size: few
d_call: .
cdr3_nt: TGTGCCAGCGGGGGGGCCCTCTCTGGGGCCAACGTCCTGACTTTC
cdr3_aa: CASGGALSGANVLTF

v_call: TRBV7-2
j_call: TRBJ2-1
clone_size: .
d_call: TRBD2
cdr3_nt: TGTGCCAGCAGCACGAGCGGGGGGGGAGATGAGCAGTTCTTC
cdr3_aa: CASSTSGGGDEQFF

v_call: TRBV3-1/TRBV3-2
j_call: TRBJ2-1
clone_size: medium-sized
d_call: .
cdr3_nt: TGTGCCAGCAGCCAACTCAATGAGCAGTTCTTC
cdr3_aa: CASSQLNEQFF